Each of the 5 T cell receptor beta chains below was sequenced from the same sample in a study of cytomegalovirus exposure and HLA in healthy donors. PCR involved 60 Vbeta and 13 Jbeta primers. Profiled with immunoSEQ multiplex PCR; TCRdb holds only in-frame clones, not every one. The sample lists tens of thousands of clones, 60% to 75% seen once, with roughly a fifth in the top ten. The specimen was PBMCs. The source is a man between 40 and 49 years old in good health and CMV-seropositive.

The rearrangement uses TRBV4-1 and TRBJ1-5; D is unclear. This CDR3 contains 13 residues. CDR1 and CDR2 (germline): MGHRA, YSYEKL. V gave up 0 bases and J gave up 9 bases, with 9 bases separating them. The CDR3 is CASSQDITGPQHF. CDR3 sequence (DNA): TGCGCCAGCAGCCAAGATATAACGGGGCCCCAGCATTTT.

The V and J genes are TRBV7-2 and TRBJ1-3; no definite D call. The germline CDR1 and CDR2 sequences are SGHTA and FQGNSA. Between the trimmed V and J ends, which lost 5 bases and 1 base, there was a span of 9 bases. The CDR3 is 14 residues long. The CDR3 nucleotides read TGTGCCAGCAGCCCGGGAGGGTCTGGAAACACCATATATTTT. Amino acids: CASSPGGSGNTIYF.

The chain recombines TRBV7-9 with TRBJ2-5; the D gene is possibly TRBD2 (5 bases). CDR1 SEHNR and CDR2 FQNEAQ come from the germline V gene (reference sequence). V gave up 1 base and J gave up 11 bases, with 8 bases separating them. This CDR3 region has 11 residues. The CDR3 DNA reads TGTGCCAGCAGCTTAGGGACGGGGCAGTACTTC. It is translated as CASSLGTGQYF. The full variable domain, with the rest looked up from reference TRBV7-9 and TRBJ2-5, is DTGVSQNPRHKITKRGQNVTFRCDPISEHNRLYWYRQTLGQGPEFLTYFQNEAQLEKSRLLSDRFSAERPKGSFSTLEIQRTEQGDSAMYLCASSLGTGQYFGPGTRLLVL.

This clone was detected a few times. The chain joins TRBV28 to TRBJ1-6, with no clear D. The V end lost 6 bases, the J end lost 5 bases, and 5 bases lay between the germline ends. There are 12 residues in the CDR3. Looked up from germline, CDR1 is MDHEN and CDR2 is SYDVKM. CDR3 residues: CASSGNNSPLHF. CDR3 nucleotide sequence: TGTGCCAGCAGCGGGAATAATTCACCCCTCCACTTT.

This clone is a singleton in its sample. A read error may produce the germline difference seen at one junction end. The chain combines TRBV7-7 with TRBJ2-3; TRBD2 is a possible D gene (5 bases). The CDR3 consists of 15 residues. CDR1 is SSHAT and CDR2 is FNYEAQ in the germline V gene (reference sequence). Here the CDR3 reads CASSLRDSPGDTQYF. The CDR3 DNA reads as TGTGCTAGCAGCTTAAGGGATTCGCCGGGGGATACGCAGTATTTT.